This TCR beta chain was documented in a study of blood T cells in healthy people across ages. This CDR3 region has 17 residues. CDR1 is MNHEY and CDR2 is SVGEGT in the germline V gene. V shed 3 bases and J 3 bases; nucleotides not matched to a gene: 10. The use of a sample-barcoded 5' primer and a J-beta primer mix characterized a second PCR of roughly 7 to 11 cycles. In TCRdb, the 5' RACE reads were re-called with MiXCR into one record per CDR3 protein. The table has more than 650,000 distinct CDR3 sequences, 22% seen once; the top ten hold 22%. Per-sample yields of isolated PBMCs were at least 6 million. At least 6 micrograms of total RNA were extracted per sample.

Material for sequencing was blood. V is TRBV6-2 or TRBV6-3 and J is TRBJ2-3, with 9 bases lining up with TRBD2. The clonotype was recovered from a man in his 70s in good health. In nucleotides, the CDR3 is TGTGCCAGCAGTTATTTAACAGGACTAGCGCGGACAGATACGCAGTATTTT. Translated, it gives CASSYLTGLARTDTQYF.